These T cell receptor beta chains were read from a single sample in a study of post-analysis software for immune sequencing data. TCRdb reprocessed the PCR reads with MiXCR, giving one entry per CDR3 protein. The sample shows 650,000 to 850,000 distinct CDR3 sequences, around 50% of them seen only once. The specimen sequenced was blood. All receptors come from a girl aged 5-17 years with multiple sclerosis. CDR3s leave out the opening cysteine and the closing phenylalanine or tryptophan. Fields, in order: CDR3 length, D gene, V gene, J gene, CDR3 protein. D genes are given only for firm matches.

len: 10
d_gene: -
v_gene: TRBV10-3
j_gene: TRBJ2-1
CDR3aa: AIKLDGNEQF

len: 12
d_gene: TRBD2
v_gene: TRBV29-1
j_gene: TRBJ2-1
CDR3aa: SAGTSGIRDEQF

len: 12
d_gene: TRBD2
v_gene: TRBV6-1
j_gene: TRBJ2-5
CDR3aa: ASSMTSGQETQY

len: 13
d_gene: TRBD2
v_gene: TRBV20-1
j_gene: TRBJ2-7
CDR3aa: SARDSGRANYEQY

len: 14
d_gene: -
v_gene: TRBV5-6
j_gene: TRBJ1-2
CDR3aa: ASSLSYLLSGFGHT

len: 11
d_gene: -
v_gene: TRBV20-1
j_gene: TRBJ1-4
CDR3aa: SALSRGNEKLF

len: 10
d_gene: -
v_gene: TRBV6-2/TRBV6-3
j_gene: TRBJ1-5
CDR3aa: ASSYPYQPQH

len: 10
d_gene: -
v_gene: TRBV29-1
j_gene: TRBJ2-1
CDR3aa: SVEVSGPLKF

len: 14
d_gene: TRBD2
v_gene: TRBV20-1
j_gene: TRBJ2-3
CDR3aa: SARSTTSGSTDTQY

len: 14
d_gene: TRBD1
v_gene: TRBV5-1
j_gene: TRBJ2-7
CDR3aa: ASSYGDRGPTYEQY

len: 10
d_gene: -
v_gene: TRBV7-9
j_gene: TRBJ1-2
CDR3aa: ASSLGPFGYT

len: 14
d_gene: -
v_gene: TRBV10-3
j_gene: TRBJ2-3
CDR3aa: AISESMGPATDTQY

len: 12
d_gene: -
v_gene: TRBV10-3
j_gene: -
CDR3aa: AINGDRQANEQY

len: 13
d_gene: -
v_gene: TRBV6-6
j_gene: -
CDR3aa: ASGTPRGLVYEQY

len: 16
d_gene: -
v_gene: TRBV6-1
j_gene: TRBJ1-1
CDR3aa: ASRHLGGDTTGGTEAF

len: 13
d_gene: -
v_gene: TRBV5-1
j_gene: TRBJ1-2
CDR3aa: ASSPIDSTVGGYT

len: 14
d_gene: TRBD1
v_gene: TRBV30
j_gene: -
CDR3aa: AWSRAGTGGIYEQY

len: 15
d_gene: -
v_gene: TRBV15
j_gene: TRBJ2-5
CDR3aa: ATSRTRRETYQETQY

len: 12
d_gene: -
v_gene: TRBV29-1
j_gene: TRBJ1-2
CDR3aa: STQAGTDNYGYT

len: 14
d_gene: -
v_gene: TRBV6-5
j_gene: TRBJ1-2
CDR3aa: ASSYSFSNRPSGYT

len: 14
d_gene: TRBD2
v_gene: TRBV18
j_gene: TRBJ2-1
CDR3aa: ASSATAGGTYNEQF

len: 13
d_gene: TRBD2
v_gene: TRBV5-1
j_gene: TRBJ2-1
CDR3aa: ASRIGTSGYNEQF

len: 9
d_gene: -
v_gene: TRBV5-1
j_gene: TRBJ2-1
CDR3aa: ASSSGNEQF

len: 13
d_gene: TRBD2
v_gene: TRBV10-3
j_gene: TRBJ2-1
CDR3aa: AISDRSSGHNEQF

len: 13
d_gene: TRBD2
v_gene: TRBV7-9
j_gene: TRBJ2-1
CDR3aa: ASRPPSGRANEQF

len: 16
d_gene: TRBD2
v_gene: TRBV6-5
j_gene: TRBJ2-5
CDR3aa: ASSYPQLAGVKKETQY

len: 12
d_gene: -
v_gene: TRBV5-4
j_gene: TRBJ2-4
CDR3aa: ASSRGPDRPIQY

len: 12
d_gene: TRBD1
v_gene: TRBV7-2
j_gene: TRBJ2-7
CDR3aa: ASRSGTGYYEQY

len: 13
d_gene: -
v_gene: TRBV28
j_gene: TRBJ2-6
CDR3aa: ASRVRVGGANVLT

len: 15
d_gene: -
v_gene: TRBV29-1
j_gene: TRBJ2-3
CDR3aa: SVGFQGWGGGTDTQY

len: 16
d_gene: -
v_gene: TRBV29-1
j_gene: TRBJ2-6
CDR3aa: SVEVDRTPGAGANVLT

len: 15
d_gene: -
v_gene: TRBV6-5
j_gene: TRBJ1-2
CDR3aa: ASSYTGSGTSNYGYT

len: 11
d_gene: TRBD1
v_gene: TRBV10-2
j_gene: TRBJ1-1
CDR3aa: AGRTGTNTEAF

len: 13
d_gene: -
v_gene: TRBV11-2
j_gene: TRBJ2-4
CDR3aa: ASSPGYADKNIQY

len: 11
d_gene: TRBD1
v_gene: TRBV20-1
j_gene: TRBJ1-6
CDR3aa: STTTGGDSPLH

len: 13
d_gene: TRBD1
v_gene: TRBV27
j_gene: TRBJ2-7
CDR3aa: ASSPGTGTSYEQY